This T cell receptor (beta chain) was retrieved from a study of T-cell reconstitution after alpha-beta-depleted transplantation in children (TCRdb year 2016). In terms of the full investigation: T-cell immune reconstitution after TCRalphabeta/CD19-depleted allogeneic hematopoietic cell transplantation in children was quantitatively tracked in the study by means of TCR repertoire profiling. What the research found in general, with its limitations: In some patients, high TCRbeta diversity at day 60 was attributed to recipient T cells and intrathymic progenitors that had survived conditioning. Apparently early alphabetaT-cell count recovery about two months after transplant reportedly relied on only several hundred rapidly expanded clones derived from non-depleted graft cells. Over subsequent months, a decline in hyperexpanded clone frequencies was noted, and after one year, T-cell counts and TCRbeta diversity were mostly ascribed to newly produced T cells.

The label giving this sample's treatment or condition can be read as: allogeneic hematopoietic cell transplantation with graft depleted of TCRalphabeta T cells and CD19 B cells. The transplant recipients were children given TCRalphabeta/CD19-depleted allogeneic hematopoietic cell grafts. The library was produced with PCR. Sequencer: Illumina HiSeq 2500. TCR library preparation used molecular barcoding, with unique molecular identifiers applied to normalize quantification of the TCRbeta repertoire. TCRdb applied fastp at Q25 and MiXCR to the public reads, then kept only in-frame beta chains. Each CDR3 protein appears once, grouped with its most common genes and DNA. A total of about 980,000 distinct CDR3 sequences appear in this sample, roughly 31% of them only once. The ten top clones hold about 28% of the sample. Note on this clonotype: The antigen it recognizes is unknown. The input lacks base qualities; no much larger clone sits a single base away.

The source was PBMCs, mostly from graft donor cells, collected 360 days after TCRalphabeta/CD19-depleted stem cell transplant. The TCR sequence derives from a boy in the first two years of life who had a stem cell transplant for SCID, so the T cells may come from the graft donor.

The DNA reads TGTGCCAGCAGCCAGAGCGGGGGGACCGCCAAAAACATTCAGTACTTC. This is translated as CASSQSGGTAKNIQYF. The chain is assembled from TRBV3-1 and TRBJ2-4, with 9 bases aligning to TRBD2. The junction shows trimming of 3 bases on V and 1 base on J, and the gene matches do not reach 4 bases of it. The CDR3 measures 16 amino acids from cysteine to phenylalanine. The sequence is cut down to CDR3 DNA, 48 bases in frame from base 1. The germline V gene (reference sequence) sets CDR1 to LGHDT and CDR2 to YNNKEL.